The 3 T cell receptor beta chains reported below all come from one sample, sequenced in a study of PD-1 blockade in classical Hodgkin lymphoma. The time point is: newly diagnosed, previously untreated cHL patient sample. The table came from immunoSEQ multiplex PCR; TCRdb's copy has only in-frame clones and leaves some out. The table records about 47,000 clones, about nine tenths of them present only once. Sequencing was carried out using peripheral blood mononuclear cells (PBMCs). The receptors shown here come from a human donor with classical Hodgkin lymphoma.

The genes are TRBV11-3 and TRBJ2-7; tentative D call: TRBD2 (5 bases). The V gene lost 4 bases and the J gene lost 5 bases, with 15 bases spanning the gap. Germline V gene data show CDR1 as SGHNT and CDR2 as YENEEA. The CDR3 runs 14 residues. Here the CDR3 DNA reads TGTGCCAGCAGCTCGAGGGAATTCGCCCACGAGCAGTACTTC. This codes for CASSSREFAHEQYF.

The genes are TRBV7-9 and TRBJ1-3; possible D gene TRBD1, 5 bases. This CDR3 is 13 amino acids long. The V and J ends lost 11 bases and 2 bases respectively, with 13 bases between them. Germline CDR1 and CDR2: SEHNR and FQNEAQ (reference sequence). CDR3 DNA sequence: TGTGCCGGAGGGGCAGGCGCTGGAAACACCATATATTTT. This gives the protein CAGGAGAGNTIYF.

This clone was seen only once. J is TRBJ2-2 and V is TRBV4-1, with D possibly being TRBD1 (6 bases). Per germline, CDR1 MGHRA and CDR2 YSYEKL. V lost 3 bases to trimming and J lost 0 bases, with 8 bases between them. This CDR3 has 15 amino acids. This CDR3 reads CASSQGAPNTGELFF. The CDR3 DNA reads as TGCGCCAGCAGCCAGGGGGCGCCGAACACCGGGGAGCTGTTTTTT.